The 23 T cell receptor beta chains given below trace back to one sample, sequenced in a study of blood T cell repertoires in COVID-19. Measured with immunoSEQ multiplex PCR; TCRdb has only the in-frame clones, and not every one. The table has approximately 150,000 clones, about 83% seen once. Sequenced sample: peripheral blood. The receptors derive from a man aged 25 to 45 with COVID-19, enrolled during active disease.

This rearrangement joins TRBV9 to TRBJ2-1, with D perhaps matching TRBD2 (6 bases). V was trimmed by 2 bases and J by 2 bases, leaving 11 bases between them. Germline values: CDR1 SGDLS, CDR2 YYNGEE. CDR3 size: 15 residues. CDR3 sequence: CASSVGGLPYNEQFF. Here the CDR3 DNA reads TGTGCCAGCAGCGTGGGGGGTCTGCCCTACAATGAGCAGTTCTTC. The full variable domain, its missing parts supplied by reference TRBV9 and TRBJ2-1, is DSGVTQTPKHLITATGQRVTLRCSPRSGDLSVYWYQQSLDQGLQFLIQYYNGEERAKGNILERFSAQQFPDLHSELNLSSLELGDSALYFCASSVGGLPYNEQFFGPGTRLTVL.

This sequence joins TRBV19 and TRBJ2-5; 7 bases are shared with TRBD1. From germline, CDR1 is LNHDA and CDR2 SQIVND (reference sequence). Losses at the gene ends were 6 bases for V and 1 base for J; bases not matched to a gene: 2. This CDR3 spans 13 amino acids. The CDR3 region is CASSRQGQETQYF. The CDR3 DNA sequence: TGTGCCAGTAGCAGACAGGGCCAAGAGACCCAGTACTTC.

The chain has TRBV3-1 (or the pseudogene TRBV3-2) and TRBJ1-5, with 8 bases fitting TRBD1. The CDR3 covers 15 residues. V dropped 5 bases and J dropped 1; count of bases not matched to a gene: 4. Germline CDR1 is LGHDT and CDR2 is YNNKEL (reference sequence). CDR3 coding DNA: TGTGCCAGCAGCTTGGGGACAGGAAGCAATCAGCCCCAGCATTTT. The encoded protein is CASSLGTGSNQPQHF.

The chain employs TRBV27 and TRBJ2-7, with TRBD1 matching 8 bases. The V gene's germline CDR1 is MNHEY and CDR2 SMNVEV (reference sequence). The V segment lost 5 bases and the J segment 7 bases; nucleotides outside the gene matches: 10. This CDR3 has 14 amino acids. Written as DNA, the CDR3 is TGTGCCAGCAGTCGGTGGCAGGGGGCGCGTGAGCAGTACTTC. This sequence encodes CASSRWQGAREQYF.

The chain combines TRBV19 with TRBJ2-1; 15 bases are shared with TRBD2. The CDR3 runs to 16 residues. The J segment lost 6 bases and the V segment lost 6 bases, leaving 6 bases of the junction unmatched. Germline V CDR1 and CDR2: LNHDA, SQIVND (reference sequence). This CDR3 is CASSTGLAGGVNEQFF. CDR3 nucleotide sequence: TGTGCCAGTAGCACCGGACTAGCGGGAGGGGTCAATGAGCAGTTCTTC.

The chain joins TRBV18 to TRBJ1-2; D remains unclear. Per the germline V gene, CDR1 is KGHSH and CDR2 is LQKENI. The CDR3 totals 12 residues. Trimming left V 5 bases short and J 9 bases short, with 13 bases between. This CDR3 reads CASSDDIPCYTF. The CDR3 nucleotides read TGTGCCAGCTCAGATGACATCCCCTGCTACACCTTC.

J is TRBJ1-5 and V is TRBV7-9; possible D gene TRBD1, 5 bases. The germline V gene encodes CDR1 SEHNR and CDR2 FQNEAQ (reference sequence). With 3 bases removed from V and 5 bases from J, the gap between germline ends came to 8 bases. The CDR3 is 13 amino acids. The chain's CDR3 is CASSLGGDQPQHF. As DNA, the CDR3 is TGTGCCAGCAGCTTGGGGGGAGATCAGCCCCAGCATTTT.

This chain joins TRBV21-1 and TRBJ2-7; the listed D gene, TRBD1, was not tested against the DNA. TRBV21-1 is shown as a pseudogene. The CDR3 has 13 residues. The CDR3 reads CASSNGRDYEQYF. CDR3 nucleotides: TGTGCCAGCAGCAATGGCAGGGACTACGAGCAGTACTTC.

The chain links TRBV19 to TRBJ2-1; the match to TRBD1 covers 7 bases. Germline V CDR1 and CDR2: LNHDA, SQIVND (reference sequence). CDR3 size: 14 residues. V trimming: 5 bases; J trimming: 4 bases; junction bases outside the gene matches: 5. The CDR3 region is CASSGGTAYNEQFF. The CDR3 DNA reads TGTGCCAGTAGTGGTGGGACAGCGTACAATGAGCAGTTCTTC.

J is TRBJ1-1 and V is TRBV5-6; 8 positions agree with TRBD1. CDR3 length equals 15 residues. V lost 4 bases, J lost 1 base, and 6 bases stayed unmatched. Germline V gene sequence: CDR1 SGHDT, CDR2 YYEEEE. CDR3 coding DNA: TGTGCCAGCAGCCCGACAGGGGACCAGAACACTGAAGCTTTCTTT. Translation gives CASSPTGDQNTEAFF.

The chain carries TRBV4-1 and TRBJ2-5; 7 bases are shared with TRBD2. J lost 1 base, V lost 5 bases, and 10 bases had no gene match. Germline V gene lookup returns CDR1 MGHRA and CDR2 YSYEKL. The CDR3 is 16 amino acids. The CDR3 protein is CASSDTSGKAQETQYF. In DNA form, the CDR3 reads TGCGCCAGCAGCGATACCAGCGGGAAGGCCCAAGAGACCCAGTACTTC.

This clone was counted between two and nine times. In nucleotides, the CDR3 is TGTGCCACCTGGGGGGGGAACACTGAAGCTTTCTTT. It specifies CATWGGNTEAFF. This chain joins TRBV18 and TRBJ1-1; TRBD1 is a possible D gene (5 bases). CDR1 is KGHSH and CDR2 is LQKENI in the germline V gene. The V gene lost 10 bases and the J gene lost 1 base, with 10 bases spanning the gap. The CDR3 runs 12 residues.

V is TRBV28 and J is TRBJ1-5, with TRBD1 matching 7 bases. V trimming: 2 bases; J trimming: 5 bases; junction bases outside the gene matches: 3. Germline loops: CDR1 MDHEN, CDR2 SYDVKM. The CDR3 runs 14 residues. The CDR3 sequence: CASSLLRGDQPQHF. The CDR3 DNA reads TGTGCCAGCAGTTTACTCAGGGGGGATCAGCCCCAGCATTTT.

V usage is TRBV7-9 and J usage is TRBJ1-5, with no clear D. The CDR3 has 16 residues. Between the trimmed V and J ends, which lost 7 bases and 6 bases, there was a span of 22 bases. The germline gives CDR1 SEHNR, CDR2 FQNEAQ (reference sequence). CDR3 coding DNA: TGTGCCAGCACCAATTCGAACTCAGGTGGTGGTCAGCCCCAGCATTTT. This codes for CASTNSNSGGGQPQHF. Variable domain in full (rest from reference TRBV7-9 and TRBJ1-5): DTGVSQNPRHKITKRGQNVTFRCDPISEHNRLYWYRQTLGQGPEFLTYFQNEAQLEKSRLLSDRFSAERPKGSFSTLEIQRTEQGDSAMYLCASTNSNSGGGQPQHFGDGTRLSIL.

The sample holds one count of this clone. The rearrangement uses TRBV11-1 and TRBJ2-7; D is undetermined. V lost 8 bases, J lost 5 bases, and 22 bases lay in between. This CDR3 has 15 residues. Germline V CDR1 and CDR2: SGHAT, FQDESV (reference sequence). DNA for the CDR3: TGTGCCAGCGGAAATCGCGCAGCCCACAGTAACGAGCAGTACTTC. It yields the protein CASGNRAAHSNEQYF.

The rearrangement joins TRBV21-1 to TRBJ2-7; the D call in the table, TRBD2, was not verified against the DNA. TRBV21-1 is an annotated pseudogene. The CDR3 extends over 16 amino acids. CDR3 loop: CASSKVGGKRNYEQYF. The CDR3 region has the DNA TGTGCCAGCAGCAAAGTAGGAGGGAAGAGGAACTACGAGCAGTACTTC.

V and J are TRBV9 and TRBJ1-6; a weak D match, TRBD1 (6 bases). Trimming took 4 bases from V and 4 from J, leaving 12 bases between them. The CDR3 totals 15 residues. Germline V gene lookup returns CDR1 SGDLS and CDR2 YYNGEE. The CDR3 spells CASSPRGAYNSPLHF. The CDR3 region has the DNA TGTGCCAGCAGCCCCCGGGGGGCTTATAATTCACCCCTCCACTTT.

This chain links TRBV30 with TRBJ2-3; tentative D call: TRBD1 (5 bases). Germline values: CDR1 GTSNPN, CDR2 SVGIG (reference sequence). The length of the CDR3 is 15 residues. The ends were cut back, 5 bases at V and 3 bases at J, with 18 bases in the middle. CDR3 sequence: CAWGDGQGVTDTQYF. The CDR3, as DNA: TGTGCCTGGGGAGATGGGCAGGGCGTAACAGATACGCAGTATTTT.

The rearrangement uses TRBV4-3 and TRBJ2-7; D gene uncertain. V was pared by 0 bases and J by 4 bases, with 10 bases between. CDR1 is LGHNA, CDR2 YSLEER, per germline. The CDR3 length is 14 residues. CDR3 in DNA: TGCGCCAGCAGCCAAGACTCTTTCACTTACGAGCAGTACTTC. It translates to CASSQDSFTYEQYF.

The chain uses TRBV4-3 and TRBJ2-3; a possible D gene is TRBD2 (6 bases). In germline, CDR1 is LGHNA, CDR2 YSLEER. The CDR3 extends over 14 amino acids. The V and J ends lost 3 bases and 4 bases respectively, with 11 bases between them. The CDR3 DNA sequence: TGCGCCAGCAGCCAGCAGACTAGTCCAGATACGCAGTATTTT. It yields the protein CASSQQTSPDTQYF.

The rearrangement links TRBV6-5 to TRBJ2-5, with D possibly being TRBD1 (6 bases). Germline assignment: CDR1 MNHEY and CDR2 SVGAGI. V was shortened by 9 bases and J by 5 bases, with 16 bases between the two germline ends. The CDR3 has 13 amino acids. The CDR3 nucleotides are TGTGCCAGTAGGGCAGCAGGGGCCGAGACCCAGTACTTC. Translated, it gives CASRAAGAETQYF.

The CDR3 spells CATRDREGDTEAFF. CDR3 coding DNA: TGTGCCACGAGAGACAGGGAAGGCGACACTGAAGCTTTCTTT. The V and J genes are TRBV24-1 and TRBJ1-1; 7 nucleotides line up with TRBD1. The V segment lost 10 bases and the J segment 3 bases; nucleotides outside the gene matches: 10. The CDR3 sequence is 14 residues long. Germline CDR1 and CDR2: KGHDR and SFDVKD.

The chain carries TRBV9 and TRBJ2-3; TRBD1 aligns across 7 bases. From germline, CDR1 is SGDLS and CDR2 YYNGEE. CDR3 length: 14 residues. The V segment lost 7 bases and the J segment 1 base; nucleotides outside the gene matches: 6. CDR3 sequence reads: CASSQGVRTDTQYF. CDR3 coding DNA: TGTGCCAGCTCGCAGGGGGTCCGCACAGATACGCAGTATTTT.